This is a list of T cell receptor beta chains from one sample in a study of blood T cell repertoires in COVID-19. TCRdb's table, derived via immunoSEQ multiplex PCR, lists solely in-frame clones and lacks some. In the table there are around 110,000 clones, approximately 82% of which are singletons. The source material was peripheral blood. These receptor sequences come from a man between 65 and 85 years old with active or convalescent COVID-19. The CDR3 runs from the conserved cysteine through the conserved F or W. Each record gives: clone size, D gene, J gene, V gene, CDR3 protein, CDR3 DNA. The D gene is left open where the match is weak. The size entry is marked missing in some rows and otherwise reads once, few, many or a size class.

>-|TRBD1|TRBJ1-1|TRBV6-5
CASSYGTGGTTEAFF
TGTGCCAGCAGTTACGGGACAGGAGGGACCACTGAAGCTTTCTTT
>few|-|TRBJ1-3|TRBV6-5
CASSYEGSGNTIYF
TGTGCCAGCAGTTACGAGGGATCTGGAAACACCATATATTTT
>-|TRBD1|TRBJ2-2|TRBV11-3
CASSFRQGGGELFF
TGTGCCAGCAGCTTCAGACAGGGCGGCGGGGAGCTGTTTTTT
>-|TRBD2|TRBJ2-5|TRBV7-2
CASSPWGRGGSETQYF
TGTGCCAGCAGCCCCTGGGGTCGGGGGGGATCAGAGACCCAGTACTTC
>-|TRBD2|TRBJ2-3|TRBV5-4
CASSLGLAGDTQYF
TGTGCCAGCAGCTTGGGACTAGCGGGAGATACGCAGTATTTT
>-|TRBD1|TRBJ2-5|TRBV10-3
CAISEPTTGPETQYF
TGTGCCATCAGTGAGCCGACGACAGGGCCAGAGACCCAGTACTTC
>-|TRBD1|TRBJ1-3|TRBV9
CASSVGDQGVGGNTIYF
TGTGCCAGCAGCGTAGGGGATCAGGGGGTGGGAGGAAACACCATATATTTT
>-|TRBD1|TRBJ2-7|TRBV5-4
CASSLGGTGEREQYF
TGTGCCAGCAGCTTGGGAGGGACAGGAGAACGCGAGCAGTACTTC
>few|-|TRBJ1-5|TRBV5-6
CASSLAYSNQPQHF
TGTGCCAGCAGCTTGGCTTATAGCAATCAGCCCCAGCATTTT
>-|TRBD1|TRBJ1-2|TRBV7-8
CASSGGTGVYGYTF
TGTGCCAGCAGCGGCGGGACAGGGGTCTATGGCTACACCTTC
>-|-|TRBJ1-5|TRBV19
CASSSDVRSPLGGNQPQHF
TGTGCCAGTAGTTCGGACGTCAGATCCCCCTTGGGAGGCAATCAGCCCCAGCATTTT
>-|-|TRBJ1-2|TRBV10-3
CAISEQADYGYTF
TGTGCCATCAGTGAACAGGCGGACTATGGCTACACCTTC
>-|-|TRBJ1-4|TRBV6-5
CASSYGPGINEKLFF
TGTGCCAGCAGTTACGGCCCGGGAATTAATGAAAAACTGTTTTTT
>-|-|TRBJ2-6|TRBV4-2
CASSRPVGANVLTF
TGTGCCAGCAGCCGTCCGGTTGGGGCCAACGTCCTGACTTTC
>-|TRBD2|TRBJ2-7|TRBV25-1
CASRSPGLAGVYEQYF
TGTGCCAGCAGAAGCCCGGGACTAGCGGGAGTCTACGAGCAGTACTTC
>-|TRBD2|TRBJ2-2|TRBV15
CATSQLGLAGARGELFF
TGTGCCACCAGCCAACTGGGACTAGCGGGAGCGCGGGGGGAGCTGTTTTTT
>-|-|TRBJ2-3|TRBV10-3
CAISDEGAWADTQYF
TGTGCCATCAGTGACGAAGGGGCTTGGGCAGATACGCAGTATTTT
>-|TRBD2|TRBJ2-3|TRBV24-1
CATSDTSGLAGGTDTQYF
TGTGCCACCAGTGATACTTCCGGACTAGCGGGGGGGACAGATACGCAGTATTTT
>-|TRBD2|TRBJ2-1|TRBV7-3
CASSLRGASPGGDNEQFF
TGTGCCAGCAGCTTAAGGGGGGCTAGCCCGGGAGGGGACAATGAGCAGTTCTTC
>-|-|TRBJ2-5|TRBV18
CASSPPGSWETQYF
TGTGCCAGCTCACCTCCTGGCTCTTGGGAGACCCAGTACTTC
>-|-|TRBJ1-1|TRBV10-3
CAISESTPGQEAFF
TGTGCCATCAGTGAGTCGACTCCGGGACAAGAAGCTTTCTTT
>-|-|TRBJ2-2|TRBV9
CASSVASGVGELFF
TGTGCCAGCAGCGTAGCTTCAGGGGTCGGGGAGCTGTTTTTT
>-|-|TRBJ1-4|TRBV3-1/TRBV3-2
CASSQNVPGEKLFF
TGTGCCAGCAGCCAAAATGTTCCGGGTGAAAAACTGTTTTTT
>-|TRBD2|TRBJ2-3|TRBV5-4
CASSLAGTRSPQTDTQYF
TGTGCCAGCAGCTTGGCTGGGACTAGAAGCCCTCAGACAGATACGCAGTATTTT